Below, 8 T cell receptor beta chains from the same sample are listed, as sequenced in a study of blood T cell repertoires in COVID-19. This table comes from immunoSEQ multiplex PCR, and its TCRdb copy is limited to in-frame clones, with some not included. The sample lists 150,000 to 200,000 clones, about 80% seen once, with 13% to 15% in the top ten. The sequencing sample was made of peripheral blood. The receptors here all came from a man in his thirties or forties with active or convalescent COVID-19.

The chain has TRBV12-3 or TRBV12-4 and TRBJ2-1; no clear D. The CDR3 is 11 amino acids. V was clipped by 6 bases and J by 5 bases, with 5 bases between them. CDR3 coding DNA: TGTGCCAGCAGCCAGAACAATGAGCAGTTCTTC. Protein sequence: CASSQNNEQFF.

V gene TRBV12-5 combines with J gene TRBJ2-1; D is unclear. The CDR3 is 11 amino acids. The V end lost 8 bases, the J end lost 4 bases, and 6 bases lay between the germline ends. Germline V gene lookup returns CDR1 LGHNT and CDR2 FRNRAP. In nucleotides, the CDR3 is TGTGCTAGTTCGCGGTACAATGAGCAGTTCTTC. As protein: CASSRYNEQFF.

The chain couples TRBV6-5 to TRBJ1-6; perhaps TRBD1 as D (6 bases). CDR1 and CDR2 (germline): MNHEY, SVGAGI. Trimming pared 0 bases from V and 7 bases from J, leaving 13 bases between. The CDR3 covers 16 residues. DNA of the CDR3: TGTGCCAGCAGTTACTCCGAGGGGGGGGCCAATTCACCCCTCCACTTT. Encoded protein: CASSYSEGGANSPLHF.

This chain uses TRBV6-2 or TRBV6-3 with TRBJ2-2; TRBD2 matches 14 bases. The junction had 6 bases not matched to a gene; V was cut back by 5 bases and J by 7 bases. Germline CDR1 and CDR2: MNHEY and SVGEGT. The CDR3 has 16 residues. CDR3: CASSPGLAGVVGELFF. The CDR3 region has the DNA TGTGCCAGCAGTCCGGGACTAGCGGGAGTGGTCGGGGAGCTGTTTTTT.

V and J are TRBV19 and TRBJ1-5, with D possibly being TRBD1 (6 bases). Per the germline V gene, CDR1 is LNHDA and CDR2 is SQIVND (reference sequence). CDR3 length: 15 amino acids. Trimming cost V 4 bases and J 6 bases, with 16 bases left between them. CDR3 sequence: CASSTSRQVSQPQHF. As DNA, the CDR3 is TGTGCCAGTAGTACTTCTAGACAGGTCAGTCAGCCCCAGCATTTT.

This rearrangement joins TRBV6-5 to TRBJ2-7; maybe TRBD1 (6 bases). CDR3 length equals 14 residues. V was shortened by 5 bases and J by 4 bases, with 15 bases between the two germline ends. Germline V gene lookup returns CDR1 MNHEY and CDR2 SVGAGI. The CDR3 spells CASSTTGSLYEQYV. The CDR3 bases are TGTGCCAGCAGTACCACAGGGTCCCTTTACGAGCAGTACGTC.

This clone was counted a single time. The CDR3: CASSPPVAGGSDTIYF. The CDR3 nucleotides are TGTGCCAGCTCACCGCCCGTGGCAGGGGGCTCGGACACCATATATTTT. The rearrangement uses TRBV18 and TRBJ1-3; 8 bases match TRBD1. V gave up 3 bases and J gave up 8 bases; unmatched junction bases: 12. The CDR3 is 16 residues long. Germline CDR1 KGHSH, CDR2 LQKENI.

The gene calls are TRBV28 and TRBJ1-6; the match to TRBD1 covers 7 bases. This CDR3 spans 14 amino acids. V was pared by 6 bases and J by 5 bases, with 4 bases of the junction left unmatched. In germline, CDR1 is MDHEN, CDR2 SYDVKM. CDR3 in amino acids: CASRPGQHNSPLHF. The CDR3 nucleotides read TGTGCCAGCAGACCGGGACAGCATAATTCACCCCTCCACTTT.